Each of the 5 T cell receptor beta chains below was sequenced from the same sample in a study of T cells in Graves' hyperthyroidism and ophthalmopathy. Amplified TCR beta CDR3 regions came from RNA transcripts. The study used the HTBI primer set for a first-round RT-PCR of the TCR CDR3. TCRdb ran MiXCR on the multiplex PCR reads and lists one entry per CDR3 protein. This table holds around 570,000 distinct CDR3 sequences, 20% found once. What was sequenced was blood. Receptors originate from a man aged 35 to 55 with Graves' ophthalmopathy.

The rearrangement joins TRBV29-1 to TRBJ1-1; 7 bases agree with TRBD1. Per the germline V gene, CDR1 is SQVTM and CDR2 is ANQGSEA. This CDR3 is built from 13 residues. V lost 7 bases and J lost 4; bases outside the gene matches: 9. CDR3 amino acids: CSAERGPGTEAFF. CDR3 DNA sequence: TGCAGCGCCGAAAGGGGGCCGGGCACTGAAGCTTTCTTT. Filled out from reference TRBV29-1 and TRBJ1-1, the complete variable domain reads SAVISQKPSRDICQRGTSLTIQCQVDSQVTMMFWYRQQPGQSLTLIATANQGSEATYESGFVIDKFPISRPNLTFSTLTVSNMSPEDSSIYLCSAERGPGTEAFFGQGTRLTVV.

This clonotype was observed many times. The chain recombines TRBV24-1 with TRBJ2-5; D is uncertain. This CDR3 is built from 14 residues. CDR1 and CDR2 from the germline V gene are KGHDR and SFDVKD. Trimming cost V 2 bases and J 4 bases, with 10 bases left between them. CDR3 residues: CATSDSGQVETQYF. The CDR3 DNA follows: TGTGCCACCAGTGATTCCGGGCAGGTAGAGACCCAGTACTTC.

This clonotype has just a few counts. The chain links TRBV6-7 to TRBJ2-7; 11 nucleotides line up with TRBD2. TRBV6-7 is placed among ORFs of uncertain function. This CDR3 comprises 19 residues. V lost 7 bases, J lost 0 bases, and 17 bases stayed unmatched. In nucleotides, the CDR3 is TGTGCCAGCACCGACTCGAGGCTAGCGGGGGGTCAGAGCTCCTACGAGCAGTACTTC. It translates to CASTDSRLAGGQSSYEQYF.

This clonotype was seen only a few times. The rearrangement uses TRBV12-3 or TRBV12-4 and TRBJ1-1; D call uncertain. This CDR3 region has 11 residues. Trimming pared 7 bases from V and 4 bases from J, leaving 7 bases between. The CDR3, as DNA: TGTGCCAGCATCCTCCTCACTGAAGCTTTCTTT. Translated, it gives CASILLTEAFF.

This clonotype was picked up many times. DNA for the CDR3: TGTGCCAGCAGCACCGGACAGGGGGCTGAGACCCAGTACTTC. Translating it yields CASSTGQGAETQYF. V is TRBV11-2 and J is TRBJ2-5; TRBD1 matches at 11 bases. The junction had 4 bases not matched to a gene; V was cut back by 5 bases and J by 5 bases. This CDR3 comprises 14 residues. Germline values: CDR1 SGHAT, CDR2 FQNNGV.